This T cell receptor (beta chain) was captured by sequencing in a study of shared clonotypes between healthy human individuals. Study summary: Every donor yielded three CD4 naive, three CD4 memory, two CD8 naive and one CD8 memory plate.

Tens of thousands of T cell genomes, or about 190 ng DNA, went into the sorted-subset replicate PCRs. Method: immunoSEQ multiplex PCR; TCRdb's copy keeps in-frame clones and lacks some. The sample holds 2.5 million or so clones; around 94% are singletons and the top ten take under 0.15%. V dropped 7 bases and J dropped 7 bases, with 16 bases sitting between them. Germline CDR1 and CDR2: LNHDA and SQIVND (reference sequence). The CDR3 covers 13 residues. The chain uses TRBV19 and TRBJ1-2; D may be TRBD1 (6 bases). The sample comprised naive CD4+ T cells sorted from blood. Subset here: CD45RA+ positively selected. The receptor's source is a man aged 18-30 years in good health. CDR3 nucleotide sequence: TGTGCCAGTAAGGGGGATATGTGGCGTGGCTACACCTTC. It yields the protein CASKGDMWRGYTF. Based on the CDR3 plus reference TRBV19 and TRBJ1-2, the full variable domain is DGGITQSPKYLFRKEGQNVTLSCEQNLNHDAMYWYRQDPGQGLRLIYYSQIVNDFQKGDIAEGYSVSREKKESFPLTVTSAQKNPTAFYLCASKGDMWRGYTFGSGTRLTVV.